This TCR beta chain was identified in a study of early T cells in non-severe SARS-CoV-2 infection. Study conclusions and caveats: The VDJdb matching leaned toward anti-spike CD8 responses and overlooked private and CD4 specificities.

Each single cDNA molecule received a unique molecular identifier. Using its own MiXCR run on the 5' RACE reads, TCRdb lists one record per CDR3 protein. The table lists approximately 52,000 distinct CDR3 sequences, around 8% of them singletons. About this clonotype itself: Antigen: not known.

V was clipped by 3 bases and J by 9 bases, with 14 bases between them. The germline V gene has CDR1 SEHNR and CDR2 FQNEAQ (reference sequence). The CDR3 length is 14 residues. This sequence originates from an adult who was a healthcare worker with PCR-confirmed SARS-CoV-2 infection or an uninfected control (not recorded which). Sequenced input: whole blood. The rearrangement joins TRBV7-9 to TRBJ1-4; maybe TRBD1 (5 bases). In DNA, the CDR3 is TGTGCCAGCAGCTTTAGCACTCAGGGTCAAAAACTGTTTTTT. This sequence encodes CASSFSTQGQKLFF.